Listed below are T cell receptor beta chains from one sample, sequenced in a study of a mutant IDH1 vaccine in newly diagnosed glioma. Their antigens remain unidentified. Only in-frame clones appear in the TCRdb table, and some are missing; sequencing was by immunoSEQ multiplex PCR. The data hold roughly 70,000 clones, with over 75% observed a single time. The material sequenced was PBMCs, taken from a glioma patient whose treatment included an IDH1 peptide vaccine. Source of these receptors: a man aged 18 to 29 with glioma. Both conserved end residues are part of each CDR3. The D gene is left open where the match is weak. Where a row states a size, it is once, few, many or the class of an expanded clone; other rows omit it.

>13|.|.|TRBV19|TRBJ2-7
TGTGCCAGTAGACCTCCCGGGTACTACGAGCAGTACTTC
CASRPPGYYEQYF
>15|.|once|TRBV10-3|TRBJ1-1
TGTGCCATCAGTGAAGGGGCGGTCACGAGCACTGAAGCTTTCTTT
CAISEGAVTSTEAFF
>17|.|.|TRBV14|TRBJ2-1
TGTGCCAGCAGCCAAGACGTCAGGGGTTACTCCTACAATGAGCAGTTCTTC
CASSQDVRGYSYNEQFF
>15|.|.|TRBV19|TRBJ2-7
TGTGCCAGTAGTCTCTACGGGGACACCACCTACGAGCAGTACTTC
CASSLYGDTTYEQYF
>14|.|.|TRBV19|TRBJ2-7
TGTGCCAGTAGTCAACAGATCAGCTCCTACGAGCAGTACTTC
CASSQQISSYEQYF
>14|.|.|TRBV7-8|TRBJ2-1
TGTGCCAGCAGCACAAGAGTCCTTTCCAGGGAGCAGTTCTTC
CASSTRVLSREQFF
>13|.|.|TRBV18|TRBJ1-5
TGTGCCAGCTCACCGACCGTTCTTCAGCCCCAGCATTTT
CASSPTVLQPQHF
>15|.|.|TRBV6-4|TRBJ1-6
TGTGCCAGCAGTGACTCGACAGCAGGGTGGTCACCCCTCCACTTT
CASSDSTAGWSPLHF
>12|.|.|TRBV30|TRBJ2-7
TGTGCCTGGAGTGTACGGAGGACTAAGCAGTACTTC
CAWSVRRTKQYF
>14|.|.|TRBV10-3|TRBJ2-1
TGTGCCATCAGAACAGAGAGCTCCTACAATGAGCAGTTCTTC
CAIRTESSYNEQFF
>14|TRBD1|.|TRBV6-1|TRBJ1-5
TGTGCCAGCAACGACAGGGGCGGCAATCAGCCCCAGCATTTT
CASNDRGGNQPQHF
>12|TRBD1|few|TRBV28|TRBJ1-4
TGTGCCAGCAGTACGGCAGGGGGAAAACTGTTTTTT
CASSTAGGKLFF
>15|TRBD1|.|TRBV7-9|TRBJ1-2
TGTGCCAGCAGCCCCGACCCAGGGGGGAACTATGGCTACACCTTC
CASSPDPGGNYGYTF
>13|.|.|TRBV19|TRBJ2-1
TGTGCCAGTACCGACACGGAGGGGAATGAGCAGTTCTTC
CASTDTEGNEQFF
>17|.|.|TRBV5-3|TRBJ1-2
TGTGCCAGAAGCGCCATTTGGGACAATCGGTTGCACTATGGCTACACCTTC
CARSAIWDNRLHYGYTF
>12|.|.|TRBV25-1|TRBJ2-7
TGTGCCAGCAGTTACTTATCCTACGAGCAGTACTTC
CASSYLSYEQYF
>15|.|few|TRBV7-3|TRBJ1-2
TGTGCCAGCAGCTGGTGGACGGATATCGACTATGGCTACACCTTC
CASSWWTDIDYGYTF
>16|.|once|TRBV25-1|TRBJ1-1
TGTGCCAGCAGCGACCCGAGGCGGGGGATGAACACTGAAGCTTTCTTT
CASSDPRRGMNTEAFF
>14|.|.|TRBV2|TRBJ1-6
TGTGCCAGCAGTATACCGGGAGCTAATTCACCCCTCCACTTT
CASSIPGANSPLHF
>14|.|medium-sized|TRBV9|TRBJ2-7
TGTGCCAGCAGCGTAGTGGGGGAATCTTACGAGCAGTACTTC
CASSVVGESYEQYF
>15|.|few|TRBV7-2|TRBJ1-4
TGTGCCAGCCGACCTACCGGCCTCCCTAATGAAAAACTGTTTTTT
CASRPTGLPNEKLFF
>15|.|.|TRBV6-5|TRBJ1-1
TGTGCCAGCAGTTTGGGACTGGCAAGAGGAGACGAAGCTTTCTTT
CASSLGLARGDEAFF
>16|.|once|TRBV27|TRBJ2-7
TGTGCCAGCAGTCCACTACAGGGTCTAGGCTCCTACGAGCAGTACTTC
CASSPLQGLGSYEQYF
>18|.|.|TRBV30|TRBJ2-3
TGTGCCTGGAGAGGGCCCTTCGGGGCCTACCCTTGGCCAGATACGCAGTATTTT
CAWRGPFGAYPWPDTQYF
>13|.|.|TRBV2|TRBJ1-2
TGTGCCAGCAGAGAGACGACAGGCTATGGCTACACCTTC
CASRETTGYGYTF
>15|.|.|TRBV30|TRBJ1-4
TGTGCCTGGAGTCCCGATCTGACCTCAAATGAAAAACTGTTTTTT
CAWSPDLTSNEKLFF
>13|.|.|TRBV29-1|TRBJ2-7
TGCAGCGTTGAAAGGCGGGTCGGCTACGAGCAGTACTTC
CSVERRVGYEQYF
>11|.|.|TRBV30|TRBJ2-3
TGTGCCTGGGAGGTAACAGATACGCAGTATTTT
CAWEVTDTQYF
>17|.|.|TRBV5-4|TRBJ1-1
TGTGCCAGCAGCTTGGGTAAGCAGGGTTGGTCCTGGACTGAAGCTTTCTTT
CASSLGKQGWSWTEAFF
>14|.|.|TRBV30|TRBJ1-3
TGTGCCTGGAGTATCGGCGGCTCTGGAAACACCATATATTTT
CAWSIGGSGNTIYF
>14|.|.|TRBV7-8|TRBJ2-7
TGTGCCAGCAGCTTAAGTGGTGTAAACTACGAGCAGTACTTC
CASSLSGVNYEQYF
>16|.|.|TRBV15|TRBJ2-2
TGTGCCACCAGCAGGCAAGCGGCCACGAACACCGGGGAGCTGTTTTTT
CATSRQAATNTGELFF
>15|.|.|TRBV27|TRBJ2-7
TGTGCCAGCAGTTCCGGGGCTACCACATCCTACGAGCAGTACTTC
CASSSGATTSYEQYF
>13|.|once|TRBV28|TRBJ1-3
TGTGCCAGCAGTGCACTCTCTGGAAACACCATATATTTT
CASSALSGNTIYF
>15|.|.|TRBV5-1|TRBJ2-1
TGCGCCAGCAGACCCCCGGGGGGCAAGCCCAATGAGCAGTTCTTC
CASRPPGGKPNEQFF
>20|TRBD1|.|TRBV4-2|TRBJ2-3
TGTGCCAGCAGCCAACTCAGAGCAGGGGGAGATTTGACGAGCGCAGATACGCAGTATTTT
CASSQLRAGGDLTSADTQYF
>18|TRBD1|.|TRBV6-8|TRBJ1-2
TGTGCCAGCAGTTACTTAAACTACAGGGGGGAAGCTAACTATGGCTACACCTTC
CASSYLNYRGEANYGYTF
>13|.|.|TRBV11-2|TRBJ2-4
TGTGCCAGCAGCTTATCGGTACAAAACATTCAGTACTTC
CASSLSVQNIQYF
>15|.|.|TRBV19|TRBJ2-1
TGTGCCAGTAGTGAGCAGCTTCACTCCTACAATGAGCAGTTCTTC
CASSEQLHSYNEQFF
>16|.|once|TRBV4-1|TRBJ2-1
TGCGCCAGCAGCCAAGATGGGGATAGCTCCTACAATGAGCAGTTCTTC
CASSQDGDSSYNEQFF
>13|.|once|TRBV19|TRBJ2-3
TGTGCCAGTAGTAACACAGGGTCAGATACGCAGTATTTT
CASSNTGSDTQYF
>17|.|.|TRBV15|TRBJ1-4
TGTGCCACCAGCAGAGAGGGGCGGAGTTCTTTAAGAGAAAAACTGTTTTTT
CATSREGRSSLREKLFF
>15|TRBD1|.|TRBV11-2|TRBJ2-7
TGTGCCAGCAGCTTAACAGGGGGTTTAAGCTACGAGCAGTACTTC
CASSLTGGLSYEQYF
>14|TRBD1|.|TRBV9|TRBJ1-5
TGTGCCAGCAGCGCGGACAGGACTAATCAGCCCCAGCATTTT
CASSADRTNQPQHF
>14|TRBD1|.|TRBV2|TRBJ2-1
TGTGCCAGCAGTTTGACAGGGGGCGCAAATGAGCAGTTCTTC
CASSLTGGANEQFF
>15|TRBD1|once|TRBV9|TRBJ1-2
TGTGCCAGCAGCGTAGCGACCGGGACAGCCTATGGCTACACCTTC
CASSVATGTAYGYTF
>14|TRBD1|.|TRBV15|TRBJ1-5
TGTGCCACCAGCCCAGACAGGGGTAATCAGCCCCAGCATTTT
CATSPDRGNQPQHF
>14|TRBD1|.|TRBV5-6|TRBJ2-3
TGTGCCAGCAGCTTAACAGGGGGTAGGGATACGCAGTATTTT
CASSLTGGRDTQYF
>17|.|.|TRBV10-3|TRBJ1-5
TGTGCCATCAGTGAGTCTGGGGGCGCATATAGCAATCAGCCCCAGCATTTT
CAISESGGAYSNQPQHF
>14|TRBD2|.|TRBV18|TRBJ2-5
TGTGCCAGCTCAAAGGTAGCGGGAGAAGAGACCCAGTACTTC
CASSKVAGEETQYF
>15|.|.|TRBV11-2|TRBJ2-3
TGTGCCAGCAGCTTAGCGCCAGGGCCGGGAGATACGCAGTATTTT
CASSLAPGPGDTQYF
>17|TRBD1|.|TRBV15|TRBJ2-5
TGTGCCACCAGCAGATCAAAAGGGACAGCTCCGCAAGAGACCCAGTACTTC
CATSRSKGTAPQETQYF
>16|.|.|TRBV28|TRBJ1-1
TGTGCCAGCCTCAACCGGAGGAGGGGAGGAAACACTGAAGCTTTCTTT
CASLNRRRGGNTEAFF
>14|.|.|TRBV5-1|TRBJ2-1
TGCGCCAGCAGCGACGGGACACCGGCGAATGAGCAGTTCTTC
CASSDGTPANEQFF
>13|TRBD2|.|TRBV11-2|TRBJ2-3
TGTGCCGGTCGGGGGGGTGGCACAGATACGCAGTATTTT
CAGRGGGTDTQYF
>15|TRBD1|.|TRBV27|TRBJ2-7
TGTGCCAGCAGTTTCGGGGACAGGCCAACAGACGAGCAGTACTTC
CASSFGDRPTDEQYF
>17|.|.|TRBV7-9|TRBJ2-2
TGTGCCAGCAGCTTAGCGGGCCCCCTTACAGGTGCCGGGGAGCTGTTTTTT
CASSLAGPLTGAGELFF
>11|.|.|TRBV5-5|TRBJ1-1
TGTGCCAGCAGTTTTCTCAGTGAAGCTTTCTTT
CASSFLSEAFF